This T cell receptor beta chain stems from a study of T cell changes during pregnancy in multiple sclerosis. Data came from immunoSEQ multiplex PCR; TCRdb stores just in-frame clones and leaves some out. The sample holds approximately 92,000 clones, more than 85% seen once. With V trimmed by 3 bases and J by 5 bases, 4 bases remained unmatched. This CDR3 comprises 14 residues. Germline CDR1 reads SGHKS; CDR2 reads YYEKEE (reference sequence). The sequence came from a female donor with multiple sclerosis, enrolled in a pregnancy study. The sequences come from peripheral blood, collected in the first trimester of pregnancy. The chain joins TRBV5-5 to TRBJ1-5, with 8 bases lining up with TRBD1. The CDR3, as DNA: TGTGCCAGCAGCTATCGGACAGGGCATCAGCCCCAGCATTTT. Translated: CASSYRTGHQPQHF.